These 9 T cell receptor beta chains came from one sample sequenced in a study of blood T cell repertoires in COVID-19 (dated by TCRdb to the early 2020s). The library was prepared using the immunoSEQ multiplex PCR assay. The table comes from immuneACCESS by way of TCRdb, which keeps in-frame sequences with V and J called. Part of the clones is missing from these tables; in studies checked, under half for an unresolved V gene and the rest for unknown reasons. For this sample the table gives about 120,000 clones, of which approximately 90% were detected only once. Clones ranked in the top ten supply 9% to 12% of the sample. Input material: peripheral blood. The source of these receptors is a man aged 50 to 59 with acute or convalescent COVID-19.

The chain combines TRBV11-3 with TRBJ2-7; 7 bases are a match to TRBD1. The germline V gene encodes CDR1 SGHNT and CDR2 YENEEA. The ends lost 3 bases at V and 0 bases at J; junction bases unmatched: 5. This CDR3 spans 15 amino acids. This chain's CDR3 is CASSLYGDSSYEQYF. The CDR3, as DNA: TGTGCCAGCAGCTTGTACGGGGACAGCTCCTACGAGCAGTACTTC.

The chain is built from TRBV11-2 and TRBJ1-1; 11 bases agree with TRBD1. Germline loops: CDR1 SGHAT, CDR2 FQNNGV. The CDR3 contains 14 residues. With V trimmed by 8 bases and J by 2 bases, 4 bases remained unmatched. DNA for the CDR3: TGTGCCAGCTCCGGACAGGGGGCAAACACTGAAGCTTTCTTT. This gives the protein CASSGQGANTEAFF.

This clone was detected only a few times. CDR3 sequence reads: CASSEGPFSPLHF. The CDR3 DNA reads TGTGCCAGCAGTGAGGGCCCATTTTCACCCCTCCACTTT. The V gene is TRBV2, the J gene TRBJ1-6; no firm D call. V lost 3 bases, J lost 9 bases, and 9 bases lay in between. Germline assignment: CDR1 SNHLY and CDR2 FYNNEI. The CDR3 sequence is 13 residues long. The entire variable domain, with the rest obtained from reference TRBV2 and TRBJ1-6, is as follows: EPEVTQTPSHQVTQMGQEVILRCVPISNHLYFYWYRQILGQKVEFLVSFYNNEISEKSEIFDDQFSVERPDGSNFTLKIRSTKLEDSAMYFCASSEGPFSPLHFGNGTRLTVT.

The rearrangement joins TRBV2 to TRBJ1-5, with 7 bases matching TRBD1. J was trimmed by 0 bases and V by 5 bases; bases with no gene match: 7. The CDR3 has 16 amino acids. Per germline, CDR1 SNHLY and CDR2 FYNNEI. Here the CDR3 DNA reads TGTGCCAGCAGTTCCGACAGGGCCTATAGCAATCAGCCCCAGCATTTT. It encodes CASSSDRAYSNQPQHF. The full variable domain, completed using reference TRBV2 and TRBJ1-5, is EPEVTQTPSHQVTQMGQEVILRCVPISNHLYFYWYRQILGQKVEFLVSFYNNEISEKSEIFDDQFSVERPDGSNFTLKIRSTKLEDSAMYFCASSSDRAYSNQPQHFGDGTRLSIL.

CDR3 DNA: TGTGCCACCGGGACAGGAGGTTACAATGAGCAGTTCTTC. Residues: CATGTGGYNEQFF. The chain joins TRBV19 to TRBJ2-1, with 8 bases fitting TRBD1. Losses at the gene ends were 10 bases for V and 4 bases for J; bases not matched to a gene: 6. The CDR3 extends over 13 amino acids. Germline CDR1 LNHDA, CDR2 SQIVND (reference sequence).

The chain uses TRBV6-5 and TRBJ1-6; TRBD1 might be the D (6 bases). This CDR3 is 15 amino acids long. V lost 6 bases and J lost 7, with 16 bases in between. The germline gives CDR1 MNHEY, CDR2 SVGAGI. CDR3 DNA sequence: TGTGCCAGCAGCCCCGGGACATGGTCGAATTCACCCCTCCACTTT. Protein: CASSPGTWSNSPLHF.

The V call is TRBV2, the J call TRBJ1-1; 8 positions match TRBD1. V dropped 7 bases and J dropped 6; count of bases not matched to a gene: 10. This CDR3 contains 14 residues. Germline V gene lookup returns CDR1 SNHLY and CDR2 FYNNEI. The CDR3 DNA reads TGTGCCAGCACCGAGACAGGGGCGCAACCTGAAGCTTTCTTT. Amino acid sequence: CASTETGAQPEAFF.

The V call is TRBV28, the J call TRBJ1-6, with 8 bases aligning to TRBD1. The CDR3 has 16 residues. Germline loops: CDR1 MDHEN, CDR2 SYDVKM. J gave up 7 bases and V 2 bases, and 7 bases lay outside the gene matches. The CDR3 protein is CASSLGQGGLNSPLHF. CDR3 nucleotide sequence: TGTGCCAGCAGTTTAGGACAGGGAGGTCTAAATTCACCCCTCCACTTT.

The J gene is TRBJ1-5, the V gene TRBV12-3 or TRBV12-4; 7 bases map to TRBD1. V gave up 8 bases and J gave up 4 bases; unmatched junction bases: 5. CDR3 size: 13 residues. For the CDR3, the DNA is TGTGCCAGCTCCAGGGGGACGAATCAGCCCCAGCATTTT. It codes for CASSRGTNQPQHF.